This is a list of T cell receptor beta chains from one sample in a study of CD8 T cells in ankylosing spondylitis. Each CDR3 protein gets one entry after TCRdb re-called the 5' RACE reads with MiXCR. The sample records around 390,000 distinct CDR3 sequences, approximately 20% being singletons. The specimen sequenced was blood, either unsorted or a sorted T cell fraction (not recorded which). These receptors were collected from a male donor with ankylosing spondylitis. Both conserved end residues are part of each CDR3. D genes are given only for firm matches. Part of the rows lack a size; the others show once, few, many or a class for expanded clones.

J gene: TRBJ2-7; clone size: few; V gene: TRBV12-3/TRBV12-4; D gene: .; CDR3 protein: CASSLAGFEDEQYF; CDR3 DNA: TGTGCCAGCAGTTTGGCGGGGTTCGAGGACGAGCAGTACTTC
J gene: TRBJ1-1; clone size: .; V gene: TRBV29-1; D gene: .; CDR3 protein: CSSSGPGGNTEAFF; CDR3 DNA: TGCAGCTCTTCGGGACCCGGGGGTAACACTGAAGCTTTCTTT
J gene: TRBJ2-7; clone size: few; V gene: TRBV20-1; D gene: TRBD2; CDR3 protein: CSARVMGLAGGVSYEQYF; CDR3 DNA: TGCAGTGCCAGAGTAATGGGACTAGCGGGAGGTGTCTCCTACGAGCAGTACTTC
J gene: TRBJ2-1; clone size: once; V gene: TRBV4-2; D gene: TRBD2; CDR3 protein: CASSQDLSGEGINEQFF; CDR3 DNA: TGTGCCAGCAGCCAAGATCTTTCGGGGGAGGGGATCAATGAGCAGTTCTTC
J gene: TRBJ1-2; clone size: .; V gene: TRBV28; D gene: TRBD1; CDR3 protein: CASSLQGANYGYTF; CDR3 DNA: TGTGCCAGCAGTTTACAGGGGGCAAACTATGGCTACACCTTC
J gene: TRBJ2-2; clone size: many; V gene: TRBV20-1; D gene: .; CDR3 protein: CSAEHREGTGELFF; CDR3 DNA: TGCAGTGCCGAACACAGGGAGGGCACCGGGGAGCTGTTTTTT
J gene: TRBJ2-2; clone size: few; V gene: TRBV7-3; D gene: TRBD1; CDR3 protein: CASSLTIDRGTGELFF; CDR3 DNA: TGTGCCAGCAGCTTAACGATCGACAGGGGAACCGGGGAGCTGTTTTTT
J gene: TRBJ1-5; clone size: .; V gene: TRBV20-1; D gene: .; CDR3 protein: CSASGRVNQPQHF; CDR3 DNA: TGCAGTGCTAGCGGCAGGGTAAATCAGCCCCAGCATTTT
J gene: TRBJ2-3; clone size: .; V gene: TRBV20-1; D gene: .; CDR3 protein: CSALVGTDTQYF; CDR3 DNA: TGCAGTGCTCTGGTGGGCACAGATACGCAGTATTTT
J gene: TRBJ2-7; clone size: few; V gene: TRBV4-3; D gene: .; CDR3 protein: CASSRSRGGEQYF; CDR3 DNA: TGCGCCAGCAGTAGAAGCAGGGGGGGCGAGCAGTACTTC
J gene: TRBJ2-6; clone size: many; V gene: TRBV6-1; D gene: .; CDR3 protein: CASRGQRVSGANVLTF; CDR3 DNA: TGTGCCAGCAGGGGACAAAGAGTCTCTGGGGCCAACGTCCTGACTTTC
J gene: TRBJ1-6; clone size: few; V gene: TRBV7-6; D gene: TRBD1; CDR3 protein: CASSKVPGQGARNSPLHF; CDR3 DNA: TGTGCCAGCAGCAAGGTCCCGGGACAGGGGGCGCGGAATTCACCCCTCCACTTT
J gene: TRBJ2-4; clone size: .; V gene: TRBV11-2; D gene: .; CDR3 protein: CASSTSGTAQYF; CDR3 DNA: TGTGCCAGCAGCACCTCCGGGACGGCTCAGTACTTC
J gene: TRBJ2-3; clone size: .; V gene: TRBV19; D gene: TRBD2; CDR3 protein: CASSPQAGGGVDTQYF; CDR3 DNA: TGTGCCAGTAGTCCACAAGCGGGAGGGGGGGTAGATACGCAGTATTTT
J gene: TRBJ2-1; clone size: few; V gene: TRBV5-1; D gene: .; CDR3 protein: CASRSGILLYNEQFF; CDR3 DNA: TGCGCCAGCAGATCGGGGATACTTTTGTACAATGAGCAGTTCTTC
J gene: TRBJ2-3; clone size: .; V gene: TRBV7-3; D gene: TRBD2; CDR3 protein: CASSPGLAPNTQYF; CDR3 DNA: TGTGCCAGCAGCCCAGGACTAGCCCCGAATACGCAGTATTTT
J gene: TRBJ2-3; clone size: .; V gene: TRBV7-6; D gene: .; CDR3 protein: CASSLAGRIIDTQYF; CDR3 DNA: TGTGCCAGCAGCTTAGCGGGGCGTATCATAGATACGCAGTATTTT
J gene: TRBJ2-3; clone size: few; V gene: TRBV3-1; D gene: TRBD1; CDR3 protein: CASSRGTGPDTQYF; CDR3 DNA: TGTGCCAGCAGCCGCGGGACAGGGCCAGATACGCAGTATTTT
J gene: TRBJ2-1; clone size: .; V gene: TRBV19; D gene: TRBD1; CDR3 protein: CASSTTGGPLNEQFF; CDR3 DNA: TGTGCCAGTAGTACGACAGGGGGCCCTCTCAATGAGCAGTTCTTC
J gene: TRBJ1-4; clone size: .; V gene: TRBV10-3; D gene: .; CDR3 protein: CAISEALRGLVNEKLFF; CDR3 DNA: TGTGCCATCAGTGAGGCCCTCCGGGGTTTGGTTAATGAAAAACTGTTTTTT
J gene: TRBJ1-1; clone size: few; V gene: TRBV7-2; D gene: .; CDR3 protein: CASSLLGTEAFF; CDR3 DNA: TGTGCCAGCAGCTTACTTGGCACTGAAGCTTTCTTT
J gene: TRBJ2-1; clone size: .; V gene: TRBV27; D gene: TRBD1; CDR3 protein: CASTGTGRNEQFF; CDR3 DNA: TGTGCCAGCACCGGGACAGGGCGAAATGAGCAGTTCTTC
J gene: TRBJ2-1; clone size: few; V gene: TRBV15; D gene: TRBD2; CDR3 protein: CATSSRLAGDAEQFF; CDR3 DNA: TGTGCCACCAGCAGCCGACTAGCGGGAGATGCTGAGCAGTTCTTC
J gene: TRBJ2-5; clone size: .; V gene: TRBV5-1; D gene: TRBD2; CDR3 protein: CASTPGLAGDAETQYF; CDR3 DNA: TGCGCCAGCACCCCGGGACTAGCGGGAGACGCAGAGACCCAGTACTTC
J gene: TRBJ2-3; clone size: few; V gene: TRBV20-1; D gene: .; CDR3 protein: CSARDHLELDTQYF; CDR3 DNA: TGCAGTGCTAGAGATCATCTAGAGCTGGATACGCAGTATTTT
J gene: TRBJ2-7; clone size: .; V gene: TRBV3-1; D gene: .; CDR3 protein: CASRSFDDEQYF; CDR3 DNA: TGTGCCAGCAGATCGTTTGATGACGAGCAGTACTTC
J gene: TRBJ1-1; clone size: .; V gene: TRBV29-1; D gene: .; CDR3 protein: CSVEELAYSGAFF; CDR3 DNA: TGCAGCGTTGAAGAGCTAGCTTACAGTGGAGCTTTCTTT
J gene: TRBJ2-7; clone size: .; V gene: TRBV7-2; D gene: TRBD1; CDR3 protein: CASSTRQGQYF; CDR3 DNA: TGTGCCAGCAGCACCCGACAGGGTCAGTACTTC
J gene: TRBJ1-1; clone size: many; V gene: TRBV29-1; D gene: .; CDR3 protein: CSVLRGNLAGEAFF; CDR3 DNA: TGCAGCGTTCTCAGGGGAAACCTAGCCGGTGAAGCTTTCTTT
J gene: TRBJ2-3; clone size: few; V gene: TRBV20-1; D gene: TRBD2; CDR3 protein: CSASPASGSSDTQYF; CDR3 DNA: TGCAGTGCTAGTCCGGCTAGCGGGAGTTCAGATACGCAGTATTTT
J gene: TRBJ2-1; clone size: .; V gene: TRBV10-1; D gene: .; CDR3 protein: CASSDRSSSSYNEQFF; CDR3 DNA: TGCGCCAGCAGTGATAGAAGCTCGAGCTCCTACAATGAGCAGTTCTTC
J gene: TRBJ2-5; clone size: .; V gene: TRBV4-3; D gene: .; CDR3 protein: CASSQVWASQTQYF; CDR3 DNA: TGCGCCAGCAGCCAAGTTTGGGCTAGCCAGACCCAGTACTTC
J gene: TRBJ1-1; clone size: .; V gene: TRBV27; D gene: .; CDR3 protein: CASSLSSGSPNAEAFF; CDR3 DNA: TGTGCCAGCAGTTTATCGAGTGGTAGCCCCAACGCGGAAGCTTTCTTT
J gene: TRBJ2-1; clone size: .; V gene: TRBV27; D gene: TRBD2; CDR3 protein: CASSPQREGLREQFF; CDR3 DNA: TGTGCCAGCAGTCCCCAGCGGGAGGGCCTTCGTGAGCAGTTCTTC
J gene: TRBJ2-5; clone size: .; V gene: TRBV7-3; D gene: TRBD1; CDR3 protein: CASSRQGFFEETQYF; CDR3 DNA: TGTGCCAGCAGCCGACAGGGTTTTTTTGAAGAGACCCAGTACTTC
J gene: TRBJ2-7; clone size: few; V gene: TRBV20-1; D gene: .; CDR3 protein: CSARTGAAYEQYF; CDR3 DNA: TGCAGTGCTAGAACGGGGGCGGCCTACGAGCAGTACTTC
J gene: TRBJ2-2; clone size: many; V gene: TRBV9; D gene: TRBD1; CDR3 protein: CASSVGQGNTGELFF; CDR3 DNA: TGTGCCAGCAGCGTAGGACAGGGTAACACCGGGGAGCTGTTTTTT
J gene: TRBJ2-5; clone size: .; V gene: TRBV7-2; D gene: TRBD1; CDR3 protein: CASSLGGTGFETQYF; CDR3 DNA: TGTGCCAGCAGCTTAGGCGGGACAGGGTTTGAGACCCAGTACTTC
J gene: TRBJ2-7; clone size: .; V gene: TRBV7-9; D gene: TRBD1; CDR3 protein: CASSFGDRAYEQYF; CDR3 DNA: TGTGCCAGCAGCTTTGGGGACAGGGCATACGAGCAGTACTTC
J gene: TRBJ1-1; clone size: .; V gene: TRBV5-1; D gene: TRBD1; CDR3 protein: CASSHRDRSMNTEAFF; CDR3 DNA: TGCGCCAGCAGCCACCGGGACAGGAGTATGAACACTGAAGCTTTCTTT
J gene: TRBJ2-1; clone size: few; V gene: TRBV4-1; D gene: .; CDR3 protein: CASSQPRGQPTIGNEQFF; CDR3 DNA: TGCGCCAGCAGCCAACCAAGAGGACAGCCAACGATTGGCAATGAGCAGTTCTTC
J gene: TRBJ2-7; clone size: .; V gene: TRBV28; D gene: TRBD2; CDR3 protein: CASSPGAGAYEQYF; CDR3 DNA: TGTGCCAGCAGTCCCGGGGCGGGAGCCTACGAGCAGTACTTC